The clone carrying this TCR beta chain was detected ten times or more. Its target is not known. Germline loops: CDR1 ENHRY, CDR2 SYGVKD. V dropped 6 bases and J dropped 4 bases, with 17 bases sitting between them. The CDR3 consists of 15 residues. The entry originates in a study of read filtering for tumor transcriptome and immune sequencing. Study-wide background: Transcriptome libraries were built from DNase-treated RNA. IR-seq gave about 4.05 to 11 million TCR reads per sample; RNA-seq gave about 80 to 1,400. Overall study results and limits: Roughly 80% of IR-seq clonotypes had a single read, yet these held around 3.5% of reads. Without single-read clonotypes, shared clonotype proportions correlated more between IR-seq and RNA-seq.

From roughly 390 ng of RNA, a library with molecular barcoded alpha/delta and beta/gamma adaptors was made. TCRdb re-derived calls from the reads in MiXCR, one entry per CDR3 protein. The data hold 30,000 to 50,000 distinct CDR3 sequences, with about 10% observed a single time. The chain uses TRBV10-3 and TRBJ2-3; the D gene is possibly TRBD2 (7 bases). The sequencing sample was made of a population of CD138-negative cells sorted from bone marrow. This receptor was taken from a donor aged 40 or over with multiple myeloma. CDR3 protein: CAISPGGRFSDTQYF. DNA of the CDR3: TGTGCCATCAGCCCCGGGGGGCGCTTCTCAGATACGCAGTATTTT.